This TCR beta chain was sequenced during a study of T cells in Graves' hyperthyroidism and ophthalmopathy. Ophthalmopathy patients had Clinical Activity Score at least 3, NOSPECS grade at least 4, duration under 3 months. Every diagnosis used clinical symptoms, serum thyroxine and TRAb, thyroid ultrasound and orbital computed tomography. Study-level findings and limits: Separation of ophthalmopathy from stable hyperthyroidism was achieved by a 13 V-J model.

The CDR3 totals 14 residues. V was shortened by 3 bases and J by 10 bases, with 16 bases between the two germline ends. RNA transcripts yielded amplified TCR beta CDR3 regions. TCR CDR3 regions were first amplified by RT-PCR with HTBI primers. TCRdb re-analysed the multiplex PCR reads in MiXCR, keeping a single row per CDR3 protein. This table has around 600,000 distinct CDR3 sequences, roughly 15% appearing once. This clonotype was observed a handful of times. Its target is not known. The TCR originated in a woman aged 45-65 years with Graves' ophthalmopathy. What was sequenced was blood. The chain has TRBV12-3 or TRBV12-4 and TRBJ2-1; D is perhaps TRBD1 or TRBD2 (5 bases each). CDR3 DNA sequence: TGTGCCAGCAGTTTTACCTCGGGACGGACAGAGCAGTTCTTC. Protein: CASSFTSGRTEQFF.